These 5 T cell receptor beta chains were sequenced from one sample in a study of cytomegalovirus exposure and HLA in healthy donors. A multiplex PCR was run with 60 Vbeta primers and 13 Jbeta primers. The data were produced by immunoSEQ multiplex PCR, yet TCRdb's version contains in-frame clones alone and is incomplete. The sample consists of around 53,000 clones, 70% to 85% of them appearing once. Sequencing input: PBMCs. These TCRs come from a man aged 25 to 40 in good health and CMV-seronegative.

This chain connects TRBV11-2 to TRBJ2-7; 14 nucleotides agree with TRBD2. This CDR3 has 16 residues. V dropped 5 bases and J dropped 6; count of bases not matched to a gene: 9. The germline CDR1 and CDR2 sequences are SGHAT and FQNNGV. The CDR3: CASSPGLAGARGEQYF. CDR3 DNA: TGTGCCAGCAGCCCGGGACTAGCGGGAGCCCGGGGCGAGCAGTACTTC.

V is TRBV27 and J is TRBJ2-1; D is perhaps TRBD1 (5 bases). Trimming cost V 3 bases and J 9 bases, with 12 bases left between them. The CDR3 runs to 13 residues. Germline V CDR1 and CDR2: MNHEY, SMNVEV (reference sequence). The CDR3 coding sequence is TGTGCCAGCAGTTTTCAGGGTAGGAGTGAGCAGTTCTTC. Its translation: CASSFQGRSEQFF.

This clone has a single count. The CDR3 protein is CASSRGQGTIYEQYF. DNA of the CDR3: TGCGCCAGCAGTAGAGGACAGGGGACAATCTACGAGCAGTACTTC. The chain recombines TRBV4-1 with TRBJ2-7; TRBD1 agrees at 9 bases. The ends lost 6 bases at V and 3 bases at J; junction bases unmatched: 9. The CDR3 runs to 15 residues. Germline CDR1 is MGHRA and CDR2 is YSYEKL.

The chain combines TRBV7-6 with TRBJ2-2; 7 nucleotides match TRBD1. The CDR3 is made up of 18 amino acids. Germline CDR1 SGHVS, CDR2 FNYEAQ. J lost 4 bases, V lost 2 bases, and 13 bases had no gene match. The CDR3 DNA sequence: TGTGCCAGCAGCTTAACATCCGGGACAGCCGAGGGCACCGGGGAGCTGTTTTTT. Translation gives CASSLTSGTAEGTGELFF.

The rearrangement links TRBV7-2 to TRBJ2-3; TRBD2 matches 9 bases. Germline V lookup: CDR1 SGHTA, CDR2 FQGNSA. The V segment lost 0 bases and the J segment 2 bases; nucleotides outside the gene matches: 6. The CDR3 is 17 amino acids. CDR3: CASSLAGRGGVTDTQYF. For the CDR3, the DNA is TGTGCCAGCAGCTTAGCGGGCCGCGGGGGGGTCACAGATACGCAGTATTTT.